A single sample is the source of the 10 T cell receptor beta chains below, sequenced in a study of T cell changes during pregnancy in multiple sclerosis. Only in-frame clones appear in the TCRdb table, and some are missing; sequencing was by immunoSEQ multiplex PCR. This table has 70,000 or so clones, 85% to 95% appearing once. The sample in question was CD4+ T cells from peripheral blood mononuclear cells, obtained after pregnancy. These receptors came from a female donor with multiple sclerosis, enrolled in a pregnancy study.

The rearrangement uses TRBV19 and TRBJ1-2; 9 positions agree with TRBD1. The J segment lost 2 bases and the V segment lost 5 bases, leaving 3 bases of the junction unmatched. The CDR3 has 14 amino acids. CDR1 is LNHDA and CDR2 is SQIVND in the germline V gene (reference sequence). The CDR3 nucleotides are TGTGCCAGTAGTTCAACAGGGGGCAACTATGGCTACACCTTC. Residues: CASSSTGGNYGYTF. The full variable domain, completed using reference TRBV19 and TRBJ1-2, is DGGITQSPKYLFRKEGQNVTLSCEQNLNHDAMYWYRQDPGQGLRLIYYSQIVNDFQKGDIAEGYSVSREKKESFPLTVTSAQKNPTAFYLCASSSTGGNYGYTFGSGTRLTVV.

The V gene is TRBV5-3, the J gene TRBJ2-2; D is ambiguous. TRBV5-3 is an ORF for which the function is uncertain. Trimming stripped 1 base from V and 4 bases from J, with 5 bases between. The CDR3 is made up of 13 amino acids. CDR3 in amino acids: CARSLSCTGELFF. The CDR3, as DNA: TGTGCCAGAAGCTTGTCTTGCACCGGGGAGCTGTTTTTT.

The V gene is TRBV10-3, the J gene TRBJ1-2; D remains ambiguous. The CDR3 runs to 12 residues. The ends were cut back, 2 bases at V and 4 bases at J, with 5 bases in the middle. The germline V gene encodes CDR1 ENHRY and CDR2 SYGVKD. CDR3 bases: TGTGCCATCAGTGAGCCGAGCTATGGCTACACCTTC. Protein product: CAISEPSYGYTF.

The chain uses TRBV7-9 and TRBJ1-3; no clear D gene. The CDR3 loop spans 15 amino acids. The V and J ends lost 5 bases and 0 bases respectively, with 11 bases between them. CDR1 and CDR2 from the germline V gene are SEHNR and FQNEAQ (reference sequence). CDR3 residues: CASSRGSSSGNTIYF. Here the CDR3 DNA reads TGTGCCAGCAGCCGCGGGTCGAGCTCTGGAAACACCATATATTTT.

The chain's CDR3 is CSVRTSGAYEQYF. The CDR3 DNA reads as TGCAGCGTTCGGACTAGCGGGGCCTACGAGCAGTACTTC. The chain uses TRBV29-1 and TRBJ2-7; 12 nucleotides align to TRBD2. The length of the CDR3 is 13 residues. Germline lookup yields CDR1 SQVTM and CDR2 ANQGSEA. V lost 5 bases and J lost 2; bases outside the gene matches: 1.

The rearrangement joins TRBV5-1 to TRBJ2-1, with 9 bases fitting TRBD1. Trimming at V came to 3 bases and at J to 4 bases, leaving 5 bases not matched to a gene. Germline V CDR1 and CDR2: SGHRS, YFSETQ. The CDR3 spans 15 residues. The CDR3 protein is CASSYEGQGYNEQFF. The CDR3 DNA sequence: TGCGCCAGCAGCTACGAGGGACAGGGTTACAATGAGCAGTTCTTC.

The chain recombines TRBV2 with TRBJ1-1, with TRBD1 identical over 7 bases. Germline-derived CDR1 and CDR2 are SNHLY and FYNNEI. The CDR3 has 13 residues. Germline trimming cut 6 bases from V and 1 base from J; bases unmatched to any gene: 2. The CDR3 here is CASRGQTNTEAFF. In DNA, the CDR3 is TGTGCCAGCAGGGGACAGACGAACACTGAAGCTTTCTTT.

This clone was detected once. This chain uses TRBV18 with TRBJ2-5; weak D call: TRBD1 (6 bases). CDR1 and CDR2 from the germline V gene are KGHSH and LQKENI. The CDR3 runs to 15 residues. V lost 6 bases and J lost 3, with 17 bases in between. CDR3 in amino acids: CASSLTGYAKETQYF. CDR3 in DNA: TGTGCCAGCTCCCTCACAGGGTACGCGAAAGAGACCCAGTACTTC. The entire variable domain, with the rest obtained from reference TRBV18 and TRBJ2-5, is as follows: NAGVMQNPRHLVRRRGQEARLRCSPMKGHSHVYWYRQLPEEGLKFMVYLQKENIIDESGMPKERFSAEFPKEGPSILRIQQVVRGDSAAYFCASSLTGYAKETQYFGPGTRLLVL.

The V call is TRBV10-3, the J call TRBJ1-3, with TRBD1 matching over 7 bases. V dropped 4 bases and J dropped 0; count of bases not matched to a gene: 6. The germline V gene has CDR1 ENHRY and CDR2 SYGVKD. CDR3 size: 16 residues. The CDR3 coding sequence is TGTGCCATCAGTGGGGGGACAGCCAACTCTGGAAACACCATATATTTT. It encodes CAISGGTANSGNTIYF.

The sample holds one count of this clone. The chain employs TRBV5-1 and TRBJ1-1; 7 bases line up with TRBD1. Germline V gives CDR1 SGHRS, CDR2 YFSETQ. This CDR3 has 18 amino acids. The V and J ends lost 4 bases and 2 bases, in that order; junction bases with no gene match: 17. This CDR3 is CASSVGTAGTRGNTEAFF. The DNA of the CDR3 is TGCGCCAGCAGCGTGGGGACAGCCGGCACAAGGGGAAACACTGAAGCTTTCTTT.